The 32 T cell receptor beta chains given below trace back to one sample, sequenced in a study of T cell changes during pregnancy in multiple sclerosis. Here immunoSEQ multiplex PCR was the method, and the copy in TCRdb shows in-frame clones only, minus some. The sample carries roughly 54,000 clones, roughly 90% recorded once. The specimen was CD4+ T cells from peripheral blood mononuclear cells, collected after pregnancy. The receptors were gathered from a female donor with multiple sclerosis, enrolled in a pregnancy study.

The rearrangement uses TRBV7-3 and TRBJ2-3, with 9 bases identical to TRBD1. Germline assignment: CDR1 SGHTA and CDR2 FQGTGA. V dropped 6 bases and J dropped 7; count of bases not matched to a gene: 11. The CDR3 is 15 amino acids. This CDR3 is CASRDQGQGGHTQYF. In DNA, the CDR3 is TGTGCCAGCAGAGACCAGGGACAGGGAGGACATACGCAGTATTTT.

The chain has TRBV15 and TRBJ1-1, with D perhaps TRBD1 (5 bases). Germline V gene sequence: CDR1 LNHNV, CDR2 YYDKDF (reference sequence). The CDR3 runs 15 residues. Trimming cost V 0 bases and J 2 bases, with 10 bases left between them. The CDR3 DNA sequence: TGTGCCACCAGCAGAGATGGGGCAGGTAACACTGAAGCTTTCTTT. It translates to CATSRDGAGNTEAFF.

The chain couples TRBV5-4 to TRBJ2-2, with TRBD1 matching 11 bases. The J segment lost 7 bases and the V segment lost 6 bases, leaving 14 bases of the junction unmatched. In germline, CDR1 is SGHNT, CDR2 YYREEE (reference sequence). The CDR3 is 17 residues long. The CDR3 DNA is TGTGCCAGCACCCCAACCCTGGGACAGGGGGAAATCGGGGAGCTGTTTTTT. The encoded protein is CASTPTLGQGEIGELFF.

The chain links TRBV5-1 to TRBJ1-2; 9 bases match TRBD1. J was trimmed by 3 bases and V by 3 bases; bases with no gene match: 3. Germline assignment: CDR1 SGHRS and CDR2 YFSETQ. CDR3 size: 14 residues. CDR3 protein: CASSWGDRDYGYTF. The CDR3 DNA sequence: TGCGCCAGCAGCTGGGGGGACAGGGACTATGGCTACACCTTC.

This clone was seen a handful of times. This chain connects TRBV19 to TRBJ2-7, with TRBD1 identical over 11 bases. V gave up 8 bases and J gave up 0 bases; unmatched junction bases: 0. This CDR3 is 13 amino acids long. CDR1 is LNHDA and CDR2 is SQIVND in the germline V gene (reference sequence). The CDR3 is CASGTGGSYEQYF. The CDR3 DNA follows: TGTGCCAGTGGGACAGGGGGCTCCTACGAGCAGTACTTC. The entire variable domain, with the rest obtained from reference TRBV19 and TRBJ2-7, is as follows: DGGITQSPKYLFRKEGQNVTLSCEQNLNHDAMYWYRQDPGQGLRLIYYSQIVNDFQKGDIAEGYSVSREKKESFPLTVTSAQKNPTAFYLCASGTGGSYEQYFGPGTRLTVT.

This clone was counted a few times. The rearrangement links TRBV7-6 to TRBJ2-5, with 9 bases fitting TRBD1. CDR3 length: 16 residues. CDR1 SGHVS and CDR2 FNYEAQ come from the germline V gene. V shed 5 bases, J shed 3 bases, and the junction held 10 bases outside the gene matches. DNA for the CDR3: TGTGCCAGCAGCCTCCCGGTTGGGGACAGGGAAGAGACCCAGTACTTC. Translation: CASSLPVGDREETQYF.

The V call is TRBV4-3, the J call TRBJ1-4, with a weak D call TRBD1 (6 bases). V was clipped by 0 bases and J by 6 bases, with 17 bases between them. This CDR3 spans 17 amino acids. CDR1 LGHNA and CDR2 YSLEER come from the germline V gene. CDR3 nucleotide sequence: TGCGCCAGCAGCCAAGATCTCCCGGGACAATCATATGAAAAACTGTTTTTT. Protein product: CASSQDLPGQSYEKLFF.

This rearrangement joins TRBV6-5 to TRBJ1-1; D might be TRBD1 (6 bases). In germline, CDR1 is MNHEY, CDR2 SVGAGI. The length of the CDR3 is 14 residues. Deletions cut 2 bases from V and 1 base from J, with 8 bases between. The DNA for the CDR3 is TGTGCCAGCAGTTACAACAGGGCGAACACTGAAGCTTTCTTT. It specifies CASSYNRANTEAFF.

This clone was observed a handful of times. The gene calls are TRBV6-1 and TRBJ2-4; D is unresolved. Germline CDR1 and CDR2: MNHNS and SASEGT. The ends were cut back, 10 bases at V and 7 bases at J, with 8 bases in the middle. The CDR3 consists of 10 residues. CDR3 loop: CATLFNIQYF. CDR3 DNA: TGTGCCACCCTTTTTAACATTCAGTACTTC.

The chain uses TRBV5-5 and TRBJ2-3; TRBD2 matches at 7 bases. Per germline, CDR1 SGHKS and CDR2 YYEKEE (reference sequence). The CDR3 is made up of 15 amino acids. Trimming cost V 1 base and J 1 base; bases outside gene matches: 3. CDR3 sequence: CASSLLAGRTDTQYF. CDR3 DNA: TGTGCCAGCAGCTTGTTAGCGGGCCGCACAGATACGCAGTATTTT.

J is TRBJ1-2 and V is TRBV2, with 8 nucleotides matching TRBD1. The CDR3 is made up of 15 amino acids. CDR1 is SNHLY and CDR2 is FYNNEI in the germline V gene. The J segment lost 5 bases and the V segment lost 8 bases, leaving 13 bases of the junction unmatched. CDR3 sequence reads: CASGGRGQALYGYTF. The CDR3 DNA reads as TGTGCCAGCGGGGGCAGGGGACAGGCCTTGTATGGCTACACCTTC.

The chain uses TRBV6-1 and TRBJ1-6; no firm D call. The CDR3 length is 15 residues. Germline V CDR1 and CDR2: MNHNS, SASEGT. V lost 6 bases, J lost 7 bases, and 16 bases lay in between. CDR3 coding DNA: TGTGCCAGCAGCAAGCCCGGGAGTGACAATTCACCCCTCCACTTT. Its protein is CASSKPGSDNSPLHF.

This sequence joins TRBV9 and TRBJ1-3; D may be TRBD1 (6 bases). The V and J ends lost 2 bases and 0 bases respectively, with 15 bases between them. The CDR3 is 17 residues long. Germline V gene lookup returns CDR1 SGDLS and CDR2 YYNGEE. The CDR3 coding sequence is TGTGCCAGCAGCGTGGGGGGGGCGAGCTACTCTGGAAACACCATATATTTT. Its protein is CASSVGGASYSGNTIYF.

The V call is TRBV28, the J call TRBJ1-2; D remains ambiguous. CDR3 length equals 13 residues. Germline loops: CDR1 MDHEN, CDR2 SYDVKM. V was cut by 5 bases and J by 6 bases, with 13 bases left in between. The CDR3 DNA follows: TGTGCCAGCAGTATTGACTGGTACGATGGCTACACCTTC. Amino acid sequence: CASSIDWYDGYTF.

The chain has TRBV2 and TRBJ1-5; a weak D match, TRBD1 (5 bases). Germline V gives CDR1 SNHLY, CDR2 FYNNEI. CDR3 length: 13 residues. V gave up 9 bases and J gave up 1 base, with 10 bases separating them. The CDR3 DNA reads TGTGCCAGTAGAGACAGAAGCAATCAGCCCCAGCATTTT. Amino acids: CASRDRSNQPQHF.

The chain combines TRBV7-9 with TRBJ1-5; no clear D gene. The CDR3 runs 13 residues. Trimming took off 5 bases at V and 0 bases at J, with 5 bases between the two ends. CDR1 SEHNR and CDR2 FQNEAQ come from the germline V gene (reference sequence). The CDR3 loop is CASSPGSNQPQHF. The CDR3 coding sequence is TGTGCCAGCAGCCCAGGTAGCAATCAGCCCCAGCATTTT.

This chain uses TRBV4-3 with TRBJ2-2; D is perhaps TRBD1 (6 bases). This CDR3 has 14 residues. The V end lost 4 bases, the J end lost 8 bases, and 14 bases lay between the germline ends. CDR1 is LGHNA, CDR2 YSLEER, per germline. CDR3 nucleotide sequence: TGCGCCAGCAGCCCAGGGGCAGGGGTAGGGGAGCTGTTTTTT. It specifies CASSPGAGVGELFF.

The chain combines TRBV18 with TRBJ2-1; TRBD2 agrees at 10 bases. After removal of 0 bases from V and 9 bases from J, the junction contained 5 bases not matched to a gene. Germline values: CDR1 KGHSH, CDR2 LQKENI. This CDR3 region has 15 residues. This chain's CDR3 is CASSPPLAGEGEQFF. DNA of the CDR3: TGTGCCAGCTCACCACCCCTAGCGGGGGAGGGTGAGCAGTTCTTC.

This chain connects TRBV5-1 to TRBJ1-1, with 9 bases matching TRBD1. CDR3 length: 15 residues. J lost 4 bases, V lost 2 bases, and 6 bases had no gene match. Germline V gene sequence: CDR1 SGHRS, CDR2 YFSETQ. The CDR3 sequence is CASSFDRGAGTEAFF. The CDR3 region has the DNA TGCGCCAGCAGCTTCGACAGGGGGGCGGGCACTGAAGCTTTCTTT.

The J gene is TRBJ1-2, the V gene TRBV30; weak D call: TRBD1 (5 bases). CDR1 is GTSNPN, CDR2 SVGIG, per germline (reference sequence). With 4 bases removed from V and 4 bases from J, the gap between germline ends came to 22 bases. CDR3 length: 16 residues. In nucleotides, the CDR3 is TGTGCCTGGAACCTCCCCTGGGGAGGGGCGGCCTATGGCTACACCTTC. This gives the protein CAWNLPWGGAAYGYTF.

CDR3 DNA: TGTGCCAGCAGTGCCGGACAGGGGAACACTGAAGCTTTCTTT. Translation gives CASSAGQGNTEAFF. The chain links TRBV2 to TRBJ1-1, with 8 bases lining up with TRBD1. The V gene's germline CDR1 is SNHLY and CDR2 FYNNEI. CDR3 length: 14 residues. The J segment lost 1 base and the V segment lost 4 bases, leaving 2 bases of the junction unmatched.

V is TRBV5-1 and J is TRBJ2-5; D is perhaps TRBD2 (6 bases). The V end lost 5 bases, the J end lost 4 bases, and 18 bases lay between the germline ends. CDR3 length: 15 amino acids. Germline V gene sequence: CDR1 SGHRS, CDR2 YFSETQ. In DNA form, the CDR3 reads TGCGCCAGCAGAAAACTAGCCCAGGGTGGAGAGACCCAGTACTTC. This translates into CASRKLAQGGETQYF.

This clone appeared once. The chain recombines TRBV29-1 with TRBJ1-2, with TRBD1 identical over 9 bases. In germline, CDR1 is SQVTM, CDR2 ANQGSEA. V was pared by 6 bases and J by 2 bases, with 4 bases of the junction left unmatched. The CDR3 runs to 13 residues. DNA for the CDR3: TGCAGCGTCTCGGGACAGGGAAACTATGGCTACACCTTC. Protein: CSVSGQGNYGYTF.

The chain recombines TRBV5-1 with TRBJ2-3, with TRBD2 identical over 13 bases. Germline values: CDR1 SGHRS, CDR2 YFSETQ. After removal of 4 bases from V and 7 bases from J, the junction contained 12 bases not matched to a gene. The CDR3 runs to 17 residues. The CDR3 DNA is TGCGCCAGCAGCGAGGAGGGACTAGCGGGGCAGGGGTATACGCAGTATTTT. This sequence encodes CASSEEGLAGQGYTQYF.

The chain employs TRBV11-1 and TRBJ2-3, with D possibly matching TRBD1 (6 bases). In germline, CDR1 is SGHAT, CDR2 FQDESV (reference sequence). CDR3 length equals 18 residues. The ends were cut back, 1 base at V and 0 bases at J, with 17 bases in the middle. This CDR3 is CASSLVAWRQGSTDTQYF. The CDR3, as DNA: TGTGCCAGCAGCTTAGTAGCTTGGCGGCAGGGGAGCACAGATACGCAGTATTTT.

V is TRBV6-6 and J is TRBJ1-4; D is possibly TRBD1 (6 bases). CDR1 is MNHNY, CDR2 SVGAGI, per germline (reference sequence). Trimming left V 5 bases short and J 1 base short, with 8 bases between. This CDR3 is built from 14 residues. For the CDR3, the DNA is TGTGCCAGCAGTAAACAGGGAACTAATGAAAAACTGTTTTTT. Its protein is CASSKQGTNEKLFF.

The chain joins TRBV4-3 to TRBJ1-6; TRBD1 is a possible D gene (5 bases). Trimming left V 0 bases short and J 7 bases short, with 13 bases between. Germline V CDR1 and CDR2: LGHNA, YSLEER. This CDR3 spans 16 amino acids. CDR3 DNA: TGCGCCAGCAGCCAAGATGAGACAGAACCAAATTCACCCCTCCACTTT. Translated, it gives CASSQDETEPNSPLHF.

The V gene is TRBV7-3, the J gene TRBJ1-4; perhaps TRBD1 as D (6 bases). Per the germline V gene, CDR1 is SGHTA and CDR2 is FQGTGA. V was shortened by 3 bases and J by 8 bases, with 13 bases between the two germline ends. The CDR3 is 14 residues long. CDR3 protein: CASSFDRLGEKLFF. DNA for the CDR3: TGTGCCAGCAGCTTCGACAGGCTGGGGGAAAAACTGTTTTTT.

This chain links TRBV7-3 with TRBJ2-2; 7 nucleotides agree with TRBD1. Germline assignment: CDR1 SGHTA and CDR2 FQGTGA. Trimming took 3 bases from V and 1 from J; bases not matched to a gene: 11. The CDR3 is made up of 18 amino acids. The CDR3 nucleotides read TGTGCCAGCAGCTTCCGACAGGGAAGGGACGGGAACACCGGGGAGCTGTTTTTT. Translation gives CASSFRQGRDGNTGELFF.

The V gene is TRBV19, the J gene TRBJ2-1; D is perhaps TRBD1 (5 bases). V gave up 1 base and J gave up 4 bases, with 17 bases separating them. There are 17 residues in the CDR3. Germline V lookup: CDR1 LNHDA, CDR2 SQIVND (reference sequence). The CDR3 DNA follows: TGTGCCAGTAGTATAGCCCGACAGAGCCTTCCTTACAATGAGCAGTTCTTC. It yields the protein CASSIARQSLPYNEQFF.

V usage is TRBV7-3 and J usage is TRBJ1-1, with D perhaps TRBD1 (6 bases). Trimming cost V 5 bases and J 4 bases, with 20 bases left between them. The CDR3 has 16 amino acids. The germline V gene encodes CDR1 SGHTA and CDR2 FQGTGA. The CDR3 nucleotides are TGTGCCAGCAGCCCCAGTAGGCAGGGGTGGGGCACTGAAGCTTTCTTT. Encoded protein: CASSPSRQGWGTEAFF.

This chain links TRBV14 with TRBJ1-1; D is unresolved. CDR1 and CDR2 (germline): SGHDN, FVKESK. V lost 3 bases and J 1 base, leaving 12 bases between the germline ends. The length of the CDR3 is 15 residues. The CDR3 sequence is CASSQPGRGNTEAFF. CDR3 coding DNA: TGTGCCAGCAGCCAGCCCGGACGGGGGAACACTGAAGCTTTCTTT.